This T cell receptor (beta chain) was profiled in a study of cytomegalovirus exposure and HLA in healthy donors. Whole-study results and caveats: The HLA-A and HLA-B alleles of most subjects were reportedly predicted accurately from TCR beta sequences.

The germline V gene has CDR1 SGHDN and CDR2 FVKESK. V dropped 1 base and J dropped 12 bases, with 9 bases sitting between them. CDR3 length: 12 residues. This PCR relied on a set of 60 Vbeta primers and 13 Jbeta primers. The table came from immunoSEQ multiplex PCR; TCRdb's copy has only in-frame clones and leaves some out. The table includes 250,000 or so clones, 85% to 90% detected once. In the case of this clone: Its antigen is as yet unknown.

This receptor was identified in a human donor in good health. The sample was PBMCs. The chain joins TRBV14 to TRBJ1-4; maybe TRBD1 (6 bases). The CDR3 is CASSQGRTELFF. CDR3 coding DNA: TGTGCCAGCAGCCAAGGAAGGACAGAACTGTTTTTT.